The 17 T cell receptor beta chains below were found in one sample sequenced in a study of cytomegalovirus exposure and HLA in healthy donors. PCR involved 60 Vbeta and 13 Jbeta primers. The repertoire was sequenced with immunoSEQ multiplex PCR; TCRdb's copy has only in-frame clones and lacks some. Here the sample spans fewer than 120,000 clones, about 80% being singletons. Sequencing used PBMCs. These receptors all stem from a woman aged 60-70 years in good health and CMV-seropositive.

This clone was seen once. The rearrangement joins TRBV6-1 to TRBJ2-7; D possibly corresponds to TRBD1 (6 bases). This CDR3 region has 15 residues. V was trimmed by 3 bases and J by 2 bases, leaving 14 bases between them. Germline CDR1 MNHNS, CDR2 SASEGT. This chain's CDR3 is CASSEGDTITYEQYF. The CDR3 DNA reads as TGTGCCAGCAGTGAGGGGGACACCATCACCTACGAGCAGTACTTC.

This clone was counted once. V and J are TRBV27 and TRBJ2-3; 12 nucleotides agree with TRBD2. The CDR3 is 13 amino acids. The V gene end was trimmed by 7 bases and the J gene end by 6 bases; junction bases not matched to a gene: 2. CDR1 MNHEY and CDR2 SMNVEV come from the germline V gene (reference sequence). In DNA, the CDR3 is TGTGCCAGCATGACTAGCGGGAGTGATACGCAGTATTTT. Protein sequence: CASMTSGSDTQYF.

The V gene is TRBV7-9, the J gene TRBJ1-1; D not resolved. CDR3 size: 12 residues. The V gene's germline CDR1 is SEHNR and CDR2 FQNEAQ (reference sequence). Between the trimmed V and J ends, which lost 8 bases and 1 base, there was a span of 8 bases. CDR3 DNA sequence: TGTGCCAGCGGTGGCGGGAACACTGAAGCTTTCTTT. This gives the protein CASGGGNTEAFF. The whole variable domain, remainder taken from reference TRBV7-9 and TRBJ1-1, is DTGVSQNPRHKITKRGQNVTFRCDPISEHNRLYWYRQTLGQGPEFLTYFQNEAQLEKSRLLSDRFSAERPKGSFSTLEIQRTEQGDSAMYLCASGGGNTEAFFGQGTRLTVV.

This clone occurred once. V and J are TRBV1 and TRBJ1-1; no check of the table's D call, TRBD1, against the DNA was made. TRBV1 constitutes a pseudogene. The CDR3 has 17 residues. The CDR3 region is CTSSQGCCPGECTEAFF. In nucleotides, the CDR3 is TGCACCAGCAGCCAAGGATGCTGCCCAGGGGAGTGCACTGAAGCTTTCTTT.

The chain recombines TRBV7-3 with TRBJ2-3; 7 nucleotides agree with TRBD2. Unmatched junction bases numbered 1, after V lost 1 base and J lost 6 bases. The CDR3 is made up of 13 amino acids. Germline-derived CDR1 and CDR2 are SGHTA and FQGTGA. CDR3: CASSLKLADTQYF. The CDR3 DNA reads TGTGCCAGCAGCTTAAAACTAGCGGATACGCAGTATTTT.

This chain links TRBV6-6 with TRBJ1-5; TRBD1 is a possible D gene (5 bases). The V end was cut by 3 bases, the J end by 4 bases, with 7 bases between. Germline V gene lookup returns CDR1 MNHNY and CDR2 SVGAGI (reference sequence). The CDR3 runs to 13 residues. CDR3 loop: CASSYDSNQPQHF. CDR3 nucleotide sequence: TGTGCCAGCAGTTATGACAGTAATCAGCCCCAGCATTTT.

The chain employs TRBV28 and TRBJ2-7; possible D gene TRBD2, 6 bases. Germline CDR1 and CDR2: MDHEN and SYDVKM. This CDR3 contains 15 residues. V was cut by 6 bases and J by 2 bases, with 17 bases left in between. The CDR3 DNA reads as TGTGCCAGCAGCGGGGCCCCGGGACTCCCCTACGAGCAGTACTTC. Encoded protein: CASSGAPGLPYEQYF.

J is TRBJ1-1 and V is TRBV7-9; the D gene is possibly TRBD1 (5 bases). Germline CDR1 SEHNR, CDR2 FQNEAQ (reference sequence). Deletions cut 2 bases from V and 8 bases from J, with 18 bases between. This CDR3 has 15 amino acids. In DNA, the CDR3 is TGTGCCAGCAGCTTATTATTTTTTGGACACCCAGAAGCTTTCTTT. It encodes CASSLLFFGHPEAFF.

J is TRBJ2-5 and V is TRBV28; a possible D gene is TRBD1 (6 bases). V shed 4 bases and J shed 4 bases, with 16 bases lying between them. The length of the CDR3 is 15 residues. The germline CDR1 and CDR2 sequences are MDHEN and SYDVKM. The CDR3 protein is CASSSITGLRETQYF. The CDR3 DNA sequence: TGTGCCAGCAGTTCCATCACAGGGTTGCGAGAGACCCAGTACTTC.

V and J are TRBV9 and TRBJ1-2, with 9 bases fitting TRBD1. The germline CDR1 and CDR2 sequences are SGDLS and YYNGEE. The CDR3 covers 16 residues. V dropped 3 bases and J dropped 6; count of bases not matched to a gene: 12. CDR3 DNA sequence: TGTGCCAGCAGCGCCCGAGGGGGCGACAGGGGGGATGGCTACACCTTC. Protein: CASSARGGDRGDGYTF. The full variable domain, in which reference TRBV9 and TRBJ1-2 provide the parts outside the CDR3, is DSGVTQTPKHLITATGQRVTLRCSPRSGDLSVYWYQQSLDQGLQFLIQYYNGEERAKGNILERFSAQQFPDLHSELNLSSLELGDSALYFCASSARGGDRGDGYTFGSGTRLTVV.

This sequence joins TRBV6-1 and TRBJ2-7, with 10 bases fitting TRBD1. V was pared by 6 bases and J by 6 bases, with 2 bases of the junction left unmatched. The length of the CDR3 is 12 residues. Germline V CDR1 and CDR2: MNHNS, SASEGT. The CDR3 DNA sequence: TGTGCCAGCAGCCGGGACAGGGGCGAGCAGTACTTC. Protein product: CASSRDRGEQYF.

The chain has TRBV10-3 and TRBJ2-6; 11 bases line up with TRBD2. V lost 2 bases and J lost 4; bases outside the gene matches: 10. CDR1 is ENHRY and CDR2 is SYGVKD in the germline V gene. This CDR3 comprises 19 residues. The CDR3: CAISERLAGGALGANVLTF. CDR3 bases: TGTGCCATCAGTGAGAGGCTAGCGGGAGGTGCCTTGGGGGCCAACGTCCTGACTTTC.

The chain joins TRBV27 to TRBJ1-2; 9 bases are shared with TRBD1. With V trimmed by 6 bases and J by 6 bases, 8 bases remained unmatched. Germline V gene lookup returns CDR1 MNHEY and CDR2 SMNVEV (reference sequence). The CDR3 length is 14 residues. CDR3 residues: CASSITGTGNGYTF. For the CDR3, the DNA is TGTGCCAGCAGCATCACCGGGACAGGGAATGGCTACACCTTC.

V gene TRBV7-9 combines with J gene TRBJ1-2; D is unresolved. Trimming stripped 0 bases from V and 4 bases from J, with 9 bases between. CDR3 length: 14 residues. The germline CDR1 and CDR2 sequences are SEHNR and FQNEAQ (reference sequence). CDR3 residues: CASSLAGEPYGYTF. Written as DNA, the CDR3 is TGTGCCAGCAGCTTAGCGGGAGAACCCTATGGCTACACCTTC.

V usage is TRBV30 and J usage is TRBJ2-7, with D unclear. Germline CDR1 and CDR2: GTSNPN and SVGIG (reference sequence). V dropped 6 bases and J dropped 0 bases, with 12 bases sitting between them. CDR3 length: 13 residues. The chain's CDR3 is CACNLWSSYEQYF. CDR3 DNA: TGTGCCTGCAACTTATGGAGCTCCTACGAGCAGTACTTC. The full variable domain, rest sourced from reference TRBV30 and TRBJ2-7, is SQTIHQWPATLVQPVGSPLSLECTVEGTSNPNLYWYRQAAGRGLQLLFYSVGIGQISSEVPQNLSASRPQDRQFILSSKKLLLSDSGFYLCACNLWSSYEQYFGPGTRLTVT.

The chain joins TRBV7-2 to TRBJ1-4; TRBD1 agrees at 8 bases. Germline V CDR1 and CDR2: SGHTA, FQGNSA. The length of the CDR3 is 17 residues. Trimming removed 1 base from V and 7 bases from J; junction bases left unmatched: 11. CDR3: CASSLGDRPLGGEKLFF. DNA of the CDR3: TGTGCCAGCAGCTTAGGGGACAGGCCCCTCGGGGGTGAAAAACTGTTTTTT.

The rearrangement links TRBV7-2 to TRBJ2-5; TRBD2 matches 7 bases. CDR1 is SGHTA, CDR2 FQGNSA, per germline. The CDR3 consists of 15 residues. V dropped 6 bases and J dropped 4; count of bases not matched to a gene: 11. The CDR3 here is CASSSLLAPGETQYF. The DNA of the CDR3 is TGTGCCAGCAGTTCACTACTAGCGCCCGGAGAGACCCAGTACTTC.